These T cell receptor beta chains were read from a single sample in a study of identical twins. TCRdb ran MiXCR on the 5' RACE reads and lists one entry per CDR3 protein. The sample has 450,000 to 600,000 distinct CDR3 sequences, 20% to 25% seen once; the top ten hold approximately 0.49%. This sample also belongs to another study, concerning yellow fever vaccine responses in identical twins.

Sequencing was carried out using CD4+ T cells sorted from blood. Receptors originate from a woman between 18 and 29 years old in good health. The CDR3 runs from the conserved cysteine through the conserved F or W. Fields, in order: J gene, V gene, CDR3 protein.

>TRBJ1-6|TRBV12-3/TRBV12-4
CASRRETGGLSPLHF
>TRBJ2-1|TRBV5-1
CASSLVLGTRNNEQFF
>TRBJ2-7|TRBV5-5
CASSWGDGSYEQYF
>TRBJ2-7|TRBV7-2
CANSLAARLKQYF
>TRBJ2-7|TRBV10-3
CAISESVTGPHEQYF
>TRBJ2-6|TRBV4-1
CASTERGGTSGVPPRANVLTF
>TRBJ2-5|TRBV25-1
CASSEVWIETQYF
>TRBJ1-6|TRBV14
CASSPTTTGWRSPLHF
>TRBJ2-2|TRBV7-8
CASSLVVRELFF
>TRBJ2-5|TRBV20-1
CSARKEGLQETQYF
>TRBJ2-1|TRBV15
CATSRENPGRLAGPVIF
>TRBJ2-1|TRBV2
CASNLGGEQFF
>TRBJ2-3|TRBV10-1
CASSESTGTDTQYF
>TRBJ2-7|TRBV3-1
CASSQVSGSTYEQYF
>TRBJ2-3|TRBV11-2
CASSLDGPGLAGGRDTQYF
>TRBJ1-2|TRBV15
CATSSQGLVSRGYGYTF
>TRBJ2-2|TRBV5-1
CASSVAGASTGELFF